A single sample is the source of the 19 T cell receptor beta chains below, sequenced in a study of T cells in Graves' hyperthyroidism and ophthalmopathy. Amplified regions were TCR beta CDR3 sequences from RNA transcripts. The study used the HTBI primer set for a first-round RT-PCR of the TCR CDR3. TCRdb processed the multiplex PCR reads anew with MiXCR; each CDR3 protein has one entry. In the table there are roughly 550,000 distinct CDR3 sequences, about 16% of which are singletons. The material sequenced was blood. These receptors all stem from a woman aged 25-40 years with Graves' ophthalmopathy.

This clonotype was found many times. This chain connects TRBV20-1 to TRBJ2-3; no clear D. The CDR3 is 13 amino acids. From germline, CDR1 is DFQATT and CDR2 SNEGSKA (reference sequence). V shed 5 bases and J shed 6 bases, with 15 bases lying between them. CDR3 amino acids: CSALEYPEDTQYF. CDR3 DNA: TGCAGTGCTCTGGAGTACCCGGAGGATACGCAGTATTTT.

This clonotype was counted many times. This rearrangement joins TRBV27 to TRBJ1-1; D is possibly TRBD1 (5 bases). V shed 4 bases and J shed 3 bases, with 9 bases lying between them. Germline CDR1 is MNHEY and CDR2 is SMNVEV (reference sequence). The CDR3 is 13 residues long. The CDR3 loop reads CASSYQGHTEAFF. The CDR3 bases are TGTGCCAGCAGTTACCAGGGTCACACTGAAGCTTTCTTT.

With regard to this clonotype: Possible read error: a much larger clone is one base away. The V and J genes are TRBV30 and TRBJ2-7; 8 nucleotides line up with TRBD1. The length of the CDR3 is 14 residues. V lost 3 bases, J lost 3 bases, and 7 bases stayed unmatched. From germline, CDR1 is GTSNPN and CDR2 SVGIG (reference sequence). The CDR3 DNA reads TGTGCCTGGAGCCCCGGGACAGGCAGCTACGAGCAGTACTTC. It is translated as CAWSPGTGSYEQYF. Full variable domain (rest looked up from reference TRBV30 and TRBJ2-7): SQTIHQWPATLVQPVGSPLSLECTVEGTSNPNLYWYRQAAGRGLQLLFYSVGIGQISSEVPQNLSASRPQDRQFILSSKKLLLSDSGFYLCAWSPGTGSYEQYFGPGTRLTVT.

This clonotype was found many times. The V and J genes are TRBV6-2 or TRBV6-3 and TRBJ2-7; a possible D gene is TRBD2 (6 bases). The ends were cut back, 2 bases at V and 2 bases at J, with 13 bases in the middle. Germline CDR1 MNHEY, CDR2 SVGEGT. The CDR3 contains 15 residues. The CDR3 loop is CASSYDEGRTYEQYF. CDR3 DNA: TGTGCCAGCAGTTACGATGAGGGGAGGACCTACGAGCAGTACTTC.

This clonotype was observed a few times. The CDR3 sequence is CASSLGQALFGYTF. DNA for the CDR3: TGTGCCAGCAGCTTAGGACAGGCCTTGTTTGGCTACACCTTC. V and J are TRBV7-9 and TRBJ1-2, with a possible D match to TRBD1 (6 bases). Between the trimmed V and J ends, which lost 1 base and 7 bases, there was a span of 13 bases. The CDR3 length is 14 residues. Germline loops: CDR1 SEHNR, CDR2 FQNEAQ (reference sequence). Variable domain in full (rest from reference TRBV7-9 and TRBJ1-2): DTGVSQNPRHKITKRGQNVTFRCDPISEHNRLYWYRQTLGQGPEFLTYFQNEAQLEKSRLLSDRFSAERPKGSFSTLEIQRTEQGDSAMYLCASSLGQALFGYTFGSGTRLTVV.

This clonotype was seen many times. The CDR3 loop is CASGKTEFYEQYF. CDR3 nucleotide sequence: TGTGCCAGCGGTAAGACTGAATTCTACGAGCAGTACTTC. The chain recombines TRBV7-2 with TRBJ2-7; no clear D gene. Per germline, CDR1 SGHTA and CDR2 FQGNSA. The CDR3 runs 13 residues. The V end was cut by 8 bases, the J end by 3 bases, with 14 bases between.

On this clonotype itself: Its ends do not fully match the called genes, so a read error is possible. The chain has TRBV6-1 and TRBJ2-1; D might be TRBD1 or TRBD2, each matching 6 bases. CDR3 length: 13 amino acids. In germline, CDR1 is MNHNS, CDR2 SASEGT. The CDR3 bases are TGTGCCATCAGTGGGAGGACAGACGATGAGCAGTTCTTC. Translation gives CAISGRTDDEQFF.

The rearrangement uses TRBV10-1 and TRBJ2-1; D gene uncertain. The length of the CDR3 is 12 residues. Looked up from germline, CDR1 is WNHNN and CDR2 is SYGVQD (reference sequence). V lost 0 bases and J lost 7, with 4 bases in between. This CDR3 is CASSESWNEQFF. The CDR3 bases are TGCGCCAGCAGTGAGTCGTGGAATGAGCAGTTCTTC.

This clonotype was seen many times. The junction departs from the called germline gene at one end, perhaps through a read error. The J gene is TRBJ1-1, the V gene TRBV5-1; 7 bases map to TRBD1. CDR1 is SGHRS, CDR2 YFSETQ, per germline. The CDR3 is made up of 14 amino acids. As DNA, the CDR3 is TGTGCCAGCAGCCTGGACAGGTTGAACACTGAAGCTTTCTTT. Translated, it gives CASSLDRLNTEAFF.

The table lists this clonotype with many counts. The V and J genes are TRBV10-3 and TRBJ2-5; TRBD1 is a possible D gene (6 bases). Trimming pared 0 bases from V and 4 bases from J, leaving 12 bases between. Per germline, CDR1 ENHRY and CDR2 SYGVKD. There are 15 residues in the CDR3. The CDR3 region has the DNA TGTGCCATCAGTGAGTCTGGGGGCGTTGGAGAGACCCAGTACTTC. It is translated as CAISESGGVGETQYF.

This clonotype was observed many times. This chain links TRBV7-2 with TRBJ2-1; 12 bases are shared with TRBD2. V shed 6 bases, J shed 6 bases, and the junction held 6 bases outside the gene matches. Germline loops: CDR1 SGHTA, CDR2 FQGNSA. The CDR3 is made up of 15 amino acids. The CDR3 bases are TGTGCCAGCAGTTTCCTAGCGGGAGGGCCCAATGAGCAGTTCTTC. Its translation is CASSFLAGGPNEQFF.

In this sample, this clonotype turned up many times. This chain connects TRBV20-1 to TRBJ1-5; TRBD1 aligns across 10 bases. Germline loops: CDR1 DFQATT, CDR2 SNEGSKA (reference sequence). This CDR3 region has 13 residues. The ends lost 6 bases at V and 7 bases at J; junction bases unmatched: 6. CDR3 in amino acids: CSARGQGTQPQHF. CDR3 coding DNA: TGCAGTGCAAGGGGACAGGGGACCCAGCCCCAGCATTTT.

This chain connects TRBV29-1 to TRBJ1-4, with 10 bases matching TRBD1. CDR3 length: 15 residues. J gave up 8 bases and V 7 bases, and 13 bases lay outside the gene matches. From germline, CDR1 is SQVTM and CDR2 ANQGSEA. Here the CDR3 DNA reads TGCAGCGCAACACCGGGACAGGGGATTGGGGAAAAACTGTTTTTT. Protein: CSATPGQGIGEKLFF.

This clonotype was found many times. The V call is TRBV2, the J call TRBJ2-1; TRBD2 aligns across 10 bases. CDR3 length: 17 residues. V was pared by 7 bases and J by 0 bases, with 9 bases of the junction left unmatched. From germline, CDR1 is SNHLY and CDR2 FYNNEI. The CDR3, as DNA: TGTGCCAGCAACGGTCCGACTAGCGGGTCCTCCTACAATGAGCAGTTCTTC. This translates into CASNGPTSGSSYNEQFF. The entire variable domain, with the rest obtained from reference TRBV2 and TRBJ2-1, is as follows: EPEVTQTPSHQVTQMGQEVILRCVPISNHLYFYWYRQILGQKVEFLVSFYNNEISEKSEIFDDQFSVERPDGSNFTLKIRSTKLEDSAMYFCASNGPTSGSSYNEQFFGPGTRLTVL.

This clonotype has more than one count but fewer than ten. The CDR3 sequence is CASRRDRFSNQPQHF. CDR3 in DNA: TGTGCCAGCAGACGGGACAGATTTAGCAATCAGCCCCAGCATTTT. This rearrangement joins TRBV12-3 or TRBV12-4 to TRBJ1-5, with TRBD1 identical over 7 bases. The CDR3 consists of 15 residues. The V and J ends lost 6 bases and 0 bases, in that order; junction bases with no gene match: 5.

This clonotype was found many times. This chain links TRBV6-2 or TRBV6-3 with TRBJ2-1; D is perhaps TRBD2 (6 bases). Trimming shortened V by 6 bases and J by 0 bases, and 15 bases separated the two germline ends. CDR1 and CDR2 (germline): MNHEY, SVGEGT. This CDR3 is 16 amino acids long. CDR3 sequence: CASRGGGMSSYNEQFF. The CDR3 DNA reads as TGTGCCAGCAGAGGTGGCGGGATGAGCTCCTACAATGAGCAGTTCTTC.

The J gene is TRBJ1-1, the V gene TRBV28; the D gene is possibly TRBD1 (5 bases). Germline CDR1 MDHEN, CDR2 SYDVKM. There are 12 residues in the CDR3. The V gene lost 2 bases and the J gene lost 12 bases, with 13 bases spanning the gap. CDR3 residues: CASSLIWGLPFF. The DNA of the CDR3 is TGTGCCAGCAGTTTAATTTGGGGGTTGCCTTTCTTT.

This clonotype was detected many times. This rearrangement joins TRBV20-1 to TRBJ2-3, with 7 positions matching TRBD2. Germline CDR1 reads DFQATT; CDR2 reads SNEGSKA (reference sequence). The CDR3 runs to 16 residues. J was trimmed by 3 bases and V by 0 bases; bases with no gene match: 9. The CDR3 coding sequence is TGCAGTGCTAGAGAGCTCCGACTAGCCGGTACAGATACGCAGTATTTT. Translated, it gives CSARELRLAGTDTQYF.

This clonotype was seen repeatedly, ten times or more. CDR3 bases: TGTGCCAGCACCGACAGAGACACCGGGGAGCTGTTTTTT. Encoded protein: CASTDRDTGELFF. This chain uses TRBV2 with TRBJ2-2, with D possibly matching TRBD1 (5 bases). V was shortened by 7 bases and J by 3 bases, with 9 bases between the two germline ends. From germline, CDR1 is SNHLY and CDR2 FYNNEI. This CDR3 contains 13 residues.